The TCR beta chain under discussion was sequenced for a study of T cell responses to AZD1222 COVID-19 vaccine. Measured with immunoSEQ multiplex PCR; TCRdb has only the in-frame clones, and not every one. The sample has about 90,000 clones; 88% are singletons. This CDR3 spans 16 amino acids. V shed 3 bases and J 0 bases; nucleotides not matched to a gene: 6. Germline V gene lookup returns CDR1 SGDLS and CDR2 YYNGEE. V and J are TRBV9 and TRBJ1-3, with 7 bases identical to TRBD1. This material consisted of peripheral blood, taken on day 0 of AZD1222 vaccination. The TCR originated in an adult in good health. CDR3 sequence: CASSAGGTGSGNTIYF. In nucleotides, the CDR3 is TGTGCCAGCAGCGCAGGGGGTACAGGCTCTGGAAACACCATATATTTT. Based on the CDR3 plus reference TRBV9 and TRBJ1-3, the full variable domain is DSGVTQTPKHLITATGQRVTLRCSPRSGDLSVYWYQQSLDQGLQFLIQYYNGEERAKGNILERFSAQQFPDLHSELNLSSLELGDSALYFCASSAGGTGSGNTIYFGEGSWLTVV.